This T cell receptor (beta chain) was observed in a study of vaccination effects on CD4 cells after COVID-19. Study-wide results and caveats: In the late period after vaccination, infection- and vaccine-induced clones contracted markedly.

V was pared by 5 bases and J by 4 bases, with 9 bases of the junction left unmatched. CDR1 and CDR2 from the germline V gene are SGHRS and YFSETQ. CDR3 size: 16 residues. Some clones are missing from TCRdb's copy, which holds only in-frame ones; the method was immunoSEQ multiplex PCR. The data contain about 28,000 clones, less than 75% of them seen just once; the ten biggest clones take up 10%. A word on this clone: Antigen specificity is unknown.

Sequencing in the ViraFEST assay came after antigen-specific CD4+ T cells had been expanded with viral peptide pools, which were used to stimulate PBMC. Culture lasted around eleven days before CD4+ T cell isolation. Subjects were given two BNT162b2 or mRNA-1273 vaccine doses. Vaccine recipients lacked prior SARS-CoV-2 infection and had negative nucleocapsid antibodies. Cultures used more than 1.5 million PBMC per well, around 9 IU/ml IL-2 and 9.5 to 10 ug/ml peptides. Here the sequenced sample was CD4+ T cells from PBMCs cultured with HCoV-NL63 spike peptides, taken after COVID-19 vaccination. The chain is built from TRBV5-1 and TRBJ2-1; 10 bases are a match to TRBD2. The clonotype was recovered from a human donor who received a COVID-19 vaccine. CDR3: CASRRIAGGSYNEQFF. CDR3 nucleotide sequence: TGCGCCAGCAGGAGGATAGCGGGAGGTTCATACAATGAGCAGTTCTTC.